This T cell receptor (beta chain) was recovered during a study of shared clonotypes between healthy human individuals. Study in general: The donor group consisted of two women and a few men, aged 18 to 49. Per donor, CD8 memory used one plate, CD8 naive used two, CD4 memory used three and CD4 naive used three.

Remarks on this clone: As yet, its antigen is unknown.

This CDR3 is 17 amino acids long. With V trimmed by 7 bases and J by 7 bases, 12 bases remained unmatched. The germline V gene has CDR1 MDHEN and CDR2 SYDVKM. Data came from immunoSEQ multiplex PCR; TCRdb stores just in-frame clones and leaves some out. The data show approximately 2,200,000 clones, around 93% seen once. Naive CD8 cells were CD45RO-negative, positively selected for CCR7, excluding terminally differentiated effector memory CD45RA+ cells. Study outcomes and limitations: Collection of samples was limited to blood; tissue repertoires likely differ.

Sequenced material: naive CD8+ T cells from PBMCs. This TCR was sampled from a young man in good health. Some clones in this sample may be carry-over from other donors' samples. The rearrangement links TRBV28 to TRBJ2-1; 14 nucleotides agree with TRBD2. CDR3 region: CASNTRVGTSGSNEQFF. Written as DNA, the CDR3 is TGTGCCAGCAACACCCGCGTCGGGACTAGCGGGAGTAATGAGCAGTTCTTC.